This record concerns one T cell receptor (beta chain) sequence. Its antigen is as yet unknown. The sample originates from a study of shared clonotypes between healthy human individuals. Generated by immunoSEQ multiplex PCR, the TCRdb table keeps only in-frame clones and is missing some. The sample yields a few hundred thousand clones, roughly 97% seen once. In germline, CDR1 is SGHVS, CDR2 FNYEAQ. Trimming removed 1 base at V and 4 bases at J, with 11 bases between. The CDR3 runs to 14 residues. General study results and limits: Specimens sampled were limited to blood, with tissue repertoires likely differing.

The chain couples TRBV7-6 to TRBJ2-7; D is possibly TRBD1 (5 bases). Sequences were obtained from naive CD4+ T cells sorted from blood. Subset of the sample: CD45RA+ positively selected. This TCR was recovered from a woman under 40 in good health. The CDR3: CASSLGPRVYEQYF. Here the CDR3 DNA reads TGTGCCAGCAGCTTAGGCCCCAGGGTTTACGAGCAGTACTTC. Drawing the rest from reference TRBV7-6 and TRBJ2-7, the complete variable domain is GAGVSQSPRYKVTKRGQDVALRCDPISGHVSLYWYRQALGQGPEFLTYFNYEAQQDKSGLPNDRFSAERPEGSISTLTIQRTEQRDSAMYRCASSLGPRVYEQYFGPGTRLTVT.